The rows below give T cell receptor beta chains drawn from one sample of a study of cytomegalovirus exposure and HLA in healthy donors. TCRdb's copy holds only in-frame clones and misses some; the assay was immunoSEQ multiplex PCR. The sample comprises around 58,000 clones, around 89% of which are singletons, and around 1.7% rests with the top ten. Sample: PBMCs. The source of these receptors is a woman in her late teens or twenties in good health and CMV-seronegative. The CDR3 runs from the conserved cysteine through the conserved F or W. Fields, in order: V gene, clone size, D gene, J gene, CDR3 length, CDR3 DNA, CDR3 protein. A D gene is named only where the DNA matches it firmly. A row's size may be missing; if present it is once, few, many or a size class.

v_gene: TRBV30; abundance: few; d_gene: NA; j_gene: TRBJ2-7; len: 12; CDR3nt: TGTGCCTGGGACAGGCCTTTGGGTTTGCAGTACTTC; CDR3aa: CAWDRPLGLQYF
v_gene: TRBV6-1; abundance: few; d_gene: TRBD2; j_gene: TRBJ2-1; len: 15; CDR3nt: TGTGCCAGCAGTCCGAGCGGGGGGGAGTACAATGAGCAGTTCTTC; CDR3aa: CASSPSGGEYNEQFF
v_gene: TRBV7-9; abundance: NA; d_gene: TRBD1; j_gene: TRBJ2-1; len: 14; CDR3nt: TGTGCCAGCAGCTTTGGACAGGTCGGGCATGAGCAGTTCTTC; CDR3aa: CASSFGQVGHEQFF
v_gene: TRBV15; abundance: NA; d_gene: TRBD1; j_gene: TRBJ2-4; len: 16; CDR3nt: TGTGCCACCAGCAGAACAGGACAGGGTCTAAAAAACATTCAGTACTTC; CDR3aa: CATSRTGQGLKNIQYF
v_gene: TRBV18; abundance: NA; d_gene: NA; j_gene: TRBJ2-2; len: 15; CDR3nt: TGTGCCAGCTCACCTGCAGGCCTGAACACCGGGGAGCTGTTTTTT; CDR3aa: CASSPAGLNTGELFF
v_gene: TRBV9; abundance: NA; d_gene: NA; j_gene: TRBJ2-2; len: 14; CDR3nt: TGTGCCAGCAAGGGGACAACGAACACCGGGGAGCTGTTTTTT; CDR3aa: CASKGTTNTGELFF
v_gene: TRBV10-3; abundance: NA; d_gene: TRBD1; j_gene: TRBJ2-7; len: 12; CDR3nt: TGTGCCATCAGGACACAGGGGTACGAGCAGTACTTC; CDR3aa: CAIRTQGYEQYF
v_gene: TRBV7-2; abundance: NA; d_gene: TRBD1; j_gene: TRBJ2-6; len: 17; CDR3nt: TGTGCCAGCAGCTTAGGTGCAGGGGGCTCTGGGGCCAACGTCCTGACTTTC; CDR3aa: CASSLGAGGSGANVLTF
v_gene: TRBV2; abundance: NA; d_gene: NA; j_gene: TRBJ2-6; len: 15; CDR3nt: TGTGCCAGCAGTACAGATTTCTCTGGGGCCAACGTCCTGACTTTC; CDR3aa: CASSTDFSGANVLTF
v_gene: TRBV19; abundance: NA; d_gene: TRBD1; j_gene: TRBJ2-7; len: 17; CDR3nt: TGTGCCAGTAGTATAGTCCGGTTGGACAGGCCGGCCTACGAGCAGTACTTC; CDR3aa: CASSIVRLDRPAYEQYF
v_gene: TRBV5-1; abundance: NA; d_gene: TRBD1; j_gene: TRBJ1-1; len: 15; CDR3nt: TGCGCCAGCAGCCCACCAGGGGGTGCAGGAACTGAAGCTTTCTTT; CDR3aa: CASSPPGGAGTEAFF
v_gene: TRBV19; abundance: NA; d_gene: NA; j_gene: TRBJ1-1; len: 14; CDR3nt: TGTGCCAGTAGTACCGAGGCCAGTAGCCCTGAAGCTTTCTTT; CDR3aa: CASSTEASSPEAFF
v_gene: TRBV19; abundance: NA; d_gene: NA; j_gene: TRBJ2-7; len: 15; CDR3nt: TGTGCCAGTAGTATCGGCCCCGACATCACCTACGAGCAGTACTTC; CDR3aa: CASSIGPDITYEQYF
v_gene: TRBV7-9; abundance: NA; d_gene: NA; j_gene: TRBJ2-1; len: 15; CDR3nt: TGTGCCAGCAGAGATACTAGCTACTCCTACAATGAGCAGTTCTTC; CDR3aa: CASRDTSYSYNEQFF
v_gene: TRBV6-1; abundance: NA; d_gene: TRBD2; j_gene: TRBJ2-1; len: 15; CDR3nt: TGTGCCAGCAGTGAAGTGGCTAGCGGGAGTGGTGAGCAGTTCTTC; CDR3aa: CASSEVASGSGEQFF
v_gene: TRBV28; abundance: NA; d_gene: NA; j_gene: TRBJ1-6; len: 13; CDR3nt: TGTGCCAGCAGTTCAGGGGTGCATTCACCCCTCCACTTT; CDR3aa: CASSSGVHSPLHF
v_gene: TRBV27; abundance: NA; d_gene: TRBD1; j_gene: TRBJ2-5; len: 14; CDR3nt: TGTGCCAGCAGTCCCGACAGGGTTGTGGAGACCCAGTACTTC; CDR3aa: CASSPDRVVETQYF
v_gene: TRBV7-9; abundance: NA; d_gene: TRBD2; j_gene: TRBJ2-1; len: 14; CDR3nt: TGTGCCAGCAGCTTCCAGCGGGAGTACAATGAGCAGTTCTTC; CDR3aa: CASSFQREYNEQFF
v_gene: TRBV11-2; abundance: NA; d_gene: NA; j_gene: TRBJ2-7; len: 14; CDR3nt: TGTGCCAGCAGCTTAGATCCGGGAGACGGCGAGCAGTACTTC; CDR3aa: CASSLDPGDGEQYF
v_gene: TRBV27; abundance: NA; d_gene: NA; j_gene: TRBJ1-5; len: 14; CDR3nt: TGTGCCAGCAGTTTAATTGGAGGCAATCAGCCCCAGCATTTT; CDR3aa: CASSLIGGNQPQHF
v_gene: TRBV7-6; abundance: few; d_gene: TRBD1; j_gene: TRBJ1-4; len: 15; CDR3nt: TGTGCCAGCAGCTTAGTCAGGGACAGGGGTGAAAAACTGTTTTTT; CDR3aa: CASSLVRDRGEKLFF
v_gene: TRBV5-4; abundance: NA; d_gene: NA; j_gene: TRBJ1-2; len: 14; CDR3nt: TGTGCCAGCAGCTTGGAAGGGGCCAGCTATGGCTACACCTTC; CDR3aa: CASSLEGASYGYTF
v_gene: TRBV27; abundance: NA; d_gene: NA; j_gene: TRBJ2-5; len: 16; CDR3nt: TGTGCCAGCAGTCCCTCGTGGGGGGAGGTACAAGAGACCCAGTACTTC; CDR3aa: CASSPSWGEVQETQYF
v_gene: TRBV5-4; abundance: NA; d_gene: NA; j_gene: TRBJ2-7; len: 13; CDR3nt: TGTGCCAGCAGTAACCATGGAGTCTACGAGCAGTACTTC; CDR3aa: CASSNHGVYEQYF
v_gene: TRBV4-1; abundance: few; d_gene: NA; j_gene: TRBJ2-1; len: 13; CDR3nt: TGCGCCAGCAGCCAAAACAGGGTCAATGAGCAGTTCTTC; CDR3aa: CASSQNRVNEQFF
v_gene: TRBV7-3; abundance: NA; d_gene: NA; j_gene: TRBJ2-2; len: 15; CDR3nt: TGTGCCAGCAGCTCCGACGGGGTGTTTAGCGGGGAGCTGTTTTTT; CDR3aa: CASSSDGVFSGELFF
v_gene: TRBV9; abundance: NA; d_gene: NA; j_gene: TRBJ1-3; len: 15; CDR3nt: TGTGCCAGCAGCCGAGAACTAAGCTCTGGAAACACCATATATTTT; CDR3aa: CASSRELSSGNTIYF
v_gene: TRBV7-2; abundance: few; d_gene: NA; j_gene: TRBJ1-4; len: 13; CDR3nt: TGTGCCAGCAGCTCTAGCCGGGATGAAAAACTGTTTTTT; CDR3aa: CASSSSRDEKLFF
v_gene: TRBV28; abundance: NA; d_gene: TRBD1; j_gene: TRBJ2-7; len: 15; CDR3nt: TGTGCCAGCAGTAGCCAGACAGGGGCGGTTTACGAGCAGTACTTC; CDR3aa: CASSSQTGAVYEQYF
v_gene: TRBV28; abundance: NA; d_gene: NA; j_gene: TRBJ2-3; len: 15; CDR3nt: TGTGCCAGCAGTTTATTCGGTTCGTTGACAGATACGCAGTATTTT; CDR3aa: CASSLFGSLTDTQYF
v_gene: TRBV6-5; abundance: NA; d_gene: NA; j_gene: TRBJ1-6; len: 14; CDR3nt: TGTGCCAGCAGTTTCGAGGTTCGGGGTTCACCCCTCCACTTT; CDR3aa: CASSFEVRGSPLHF
v_gene: TRBV27; abundance: NA; d_gene: TRBD2; j_gene: TRBJ2-3; len: 16; CDR3nt: TGTGCCAGCAGTTTATACCCGGGGGGGAGCACAGATACGCAGTATTTT; CDR3aa: CASSLYPGGSTDTQYF
v_gene: TRBV18; abundance: NA; d_gene: TRBD1; j_gene: TRBJ2-7; len: 13; CDR3nt: TGTGCCAGCTCACTAGGGACAGGGTACGAGCAGTACTTC; CDR3aa: CASSLGTGYEQYF
v_gene: TRBV5-1; abundance: NA; d_gene: NA; j_gene: TRBJ1-5; len: 14; CDR3nt: TGCGCCAGCAGCTTGTCGGCGTTTGGAGAGCCCCAGCATTTT; CDR3aa: CASSLSAFGEPQHF
v_gene: TRBV19; abundance: NA; d_gene: NA; j_gene: TRBJ1-5; len: 17; CDR3nt: TGTGCCAGTAGTATGGCCCCGACAGCTGTTAGCAATCAGCCCCAGCATTTT; CDR3aa: CASSMAPTAVSNQPQHF